This entry features one T cell receptor beta chain sequence. The sample comes from a study of somatic mutations in cytotoxic T cells in rheumatoid arthritis. With V trimmed by 5 bases and J by 4 bases, 5 bases remained unmatched. The CDR3 has 15 amino acids. Germline-derived CDR1 and CDR2 are MDHEN and SYDVKM. Sequencing was performed with immunoSEQ multiplex PCR; in TCRdb, only in-frame clones are kept and a portion is missing. This sample has tens of thousands of clones, with around 84% found just once. J is TRBJ1-4 and V is TRBV28; 9 nucleotides align to TRBD1. This receptor was obtained from a woman aged 45 to 65 in good health. Source material: CD8+ T cells sorted from blood. The CDR3 reads CASSPGTGSNEKLFF. Here the CDR3 DNA reads TGTGCCAGCAGTCCTGGGACAGGGAGTAATGAAAAACTGTTTTTT. Filled out from reference TRBV28 and TRBJ1-4, the complete variable domain reads DVKVTQSSRYLVKRTGEKVFLECVQDMDHENMFWYRQDPGLGLRLIYFSYDVKMKEKGDIPEGYSVSREKKERFSLILESASTNQTSMYLCASSPGTGSNEKLFFGSGTQLSVL.